This TCR beta chain was recovered during a study of cytomegalovirus exposure and HLA in healthy donors. Regarding this clone: Its antigen is undetermined.

The CDR3 totals 13 residues. The germline gives CDR1 KGHSY, CDR2 FQNENV. V lost 6 bases and J lost 7; bases outside the gene matches: 6. Researchers ran the PCR with 60 Vbeta and 13 Jbeta primers. As handled by the study authors: A later analysis counted approximately 80 million unique TCR beta chains, around 10 million shared. Here immunoSEQ multiplex PCR was the method, and the copy in TCRdb shows in-frame clones only, minus some. The V and J calls and clone size come from that table; D and trimming were worked out from the DNA. Of over 40,000 clones listed, around 60% are singletons. Study conclusions and caveats: In terms of immune exposure information, only CMV serostatus was available. As was reported, the HLA-A and HLA-B alleles of most subjects were accurately predicted from TCR beta sequences. HLA alleles showed associations with 16,951 TCR beta sequences in a later analysis, at a 0.05 false discovery rate.

The TCR was taken from a man aged 55 to 70 in good health and CMV-seropositive. This chain uses TRBV16 with TRBJ2-1; 7 bases line up with TRBD2. The material sequenced was PBMCs. The CDR3 is CASRPGTNNEQFF. CDR3 nucleotides: TGTGCCAGCAGACCGGGGACTAATAATGAGCAGTTCTTC.